This entry lists 5 T cell receptor beta chains sequenced from one sample in a study of T cells after yellow fever vaccination. TCRdb passed the 5' RACE reads through MiXCR, listing each CDR3 protein once. Among some 400,000 distinct CDR3 sequences listed, over 15% were seen once. The sample here was PBMCs, taken before the yellow fever booster vaccination. Receptors originate from a man younger than 30 who received the YFV17D yellow fever vaccine.

This clonotype showed up just a few times. This chain uses TRBV15 with TRBJ2-3, with D possibly TRBD2 on 6 matching bases. The CDR3 is made up of 16 amino acids. V lost 1 base and J 3 bases, leaving 14 bases between the germline ends. CDR1 LNHNV and CDR2 YYDKDF come from the germline V gene (reference sequence). CDR3 amino acids: CATSRVRGKGTDTQYF. The CDR3 coding sequence is TGTGCCACCAGCAGAGTACGGGGGAAGGGTACAGATACGCAGTATTTT.

The V gene is TRBV12-3 or TRBV12-4, the J gene TRBJ1-2; 9 nucleotides match TRBD1. Trimming at V came to 4 bases and at J to 4 bases, leaving 13 bases not matched to a gene. There are 17 residues in the CDR3. This CDR3 reads CASSSPDRGPLSYGYTF. CDR3 in DNA: TGTGCCAGCAGTTCCCCGGACAGGGGTCCCCTAAGCTATGGCTACACCTTC.

This clonotype occurred many times. J is TRBJ1-5 and V is TRBV15, with D possibly TRBD1 on 5 matching bases. In germline, CDR1 is LNHNV, CDR2 YYDKDF (reference sequence). The CDR3 loop spans 14 amino acids. V lost 9 bases and J lost 0, with 12 bases in between. CDR3 DNA: TGTGCCACGGGACGGTGGGCTAGCAATCAGCCCCAGCATTTT. Its protein product is CATGRWASNQPQHF.

The chain's CDR3 is CSVDAGTGAKKGQYF. The CDR3, as DNA: TGCAGCGTTGACGCAGGGACAGGCGCAAAGAAGGGGCAGTACTTC. V gene TRBV29-1 combines with J gene TRBJ2-7; 8 bases match TRBD1. CDR3 length: 15 amino acids. CDR1 is SQVTM and CDR2 is ANQGSEA in the germline V gene. The ends lost 3 bases at V and 9 bases at J; junction bases unmatched: 16.

V and J are TRBV29-1 and TRBJ2-3; D is possibly TRBD1 or TRBD2 (5 bases each). This CDR3 has 13 amino acids. The germline CDR1 and CDR2 sequences are SQVTM and ANQGSEA. Trimming took off 7 bases at V and 5 bases at J, with 16 bases between the two ends. The CDR3 DNA reads TGCAGCGCCGCAAGGGCAGGGAGAGATACGCAGTATTTT. This gives the protein CSAARAGRDTQYF.